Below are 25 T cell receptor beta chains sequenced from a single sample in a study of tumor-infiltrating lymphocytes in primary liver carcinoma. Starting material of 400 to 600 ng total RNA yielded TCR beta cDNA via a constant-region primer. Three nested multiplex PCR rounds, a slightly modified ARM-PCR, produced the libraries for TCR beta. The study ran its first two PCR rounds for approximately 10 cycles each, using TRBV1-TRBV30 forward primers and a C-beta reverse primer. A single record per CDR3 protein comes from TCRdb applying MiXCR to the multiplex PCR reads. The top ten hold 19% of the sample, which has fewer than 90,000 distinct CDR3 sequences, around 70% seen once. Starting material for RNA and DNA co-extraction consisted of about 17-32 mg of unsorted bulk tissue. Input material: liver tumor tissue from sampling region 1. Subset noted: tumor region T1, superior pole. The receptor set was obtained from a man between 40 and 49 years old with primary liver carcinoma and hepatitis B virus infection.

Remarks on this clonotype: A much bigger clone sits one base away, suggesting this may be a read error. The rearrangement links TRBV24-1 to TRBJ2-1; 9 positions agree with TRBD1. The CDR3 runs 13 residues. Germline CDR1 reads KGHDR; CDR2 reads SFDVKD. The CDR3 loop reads CATCDSDRGEQFF. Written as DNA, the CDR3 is TGTGCCACCTGTGACTCCGACAGGGGGGAGCAGTTCTTC.

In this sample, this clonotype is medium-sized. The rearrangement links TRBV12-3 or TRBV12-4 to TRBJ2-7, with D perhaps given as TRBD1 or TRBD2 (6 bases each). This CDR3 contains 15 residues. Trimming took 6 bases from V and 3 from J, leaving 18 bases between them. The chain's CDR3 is CASRPRGGGNYEQYF. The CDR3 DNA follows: TGTGCCAGCAGGCCACGAGGAGGGGGGAACTACGAGCAGTACTTC.

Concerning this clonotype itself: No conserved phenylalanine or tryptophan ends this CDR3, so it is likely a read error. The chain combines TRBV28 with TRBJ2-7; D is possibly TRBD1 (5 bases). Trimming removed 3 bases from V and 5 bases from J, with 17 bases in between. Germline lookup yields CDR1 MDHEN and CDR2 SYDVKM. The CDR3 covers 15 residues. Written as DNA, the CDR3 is TGTGCCAGCAGTTTTCCCTGGGGCGGTACCCACGAGCAGTACATC. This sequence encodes CASSFPWGGTHEQYI.

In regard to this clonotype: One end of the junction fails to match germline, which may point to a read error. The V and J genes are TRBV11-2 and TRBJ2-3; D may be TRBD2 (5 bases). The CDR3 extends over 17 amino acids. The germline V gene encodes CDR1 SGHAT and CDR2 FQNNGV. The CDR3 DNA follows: TGTGCCAACAGCTTAGTCGGCACGGGGTCTGGTGAAGATACGCAGTATTTT. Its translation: CANSLVGTGSGEDTQYF.

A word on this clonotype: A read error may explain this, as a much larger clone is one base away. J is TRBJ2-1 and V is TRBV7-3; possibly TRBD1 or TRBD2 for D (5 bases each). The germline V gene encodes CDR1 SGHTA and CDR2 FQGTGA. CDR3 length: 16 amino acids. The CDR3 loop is CVSSPRRGPVGNEQFF. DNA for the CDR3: TGTGTCAGCAGCCCCCGCCGGGGCCCCGTTGGCAATGAGCAGTTCTTC.

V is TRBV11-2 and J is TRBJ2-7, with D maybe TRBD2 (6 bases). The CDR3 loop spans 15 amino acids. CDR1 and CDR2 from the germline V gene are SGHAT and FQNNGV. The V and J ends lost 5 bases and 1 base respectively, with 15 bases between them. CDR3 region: CASSHGGTLSYEQYF. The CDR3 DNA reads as TGTGCCAGCAGCCACGGCGGGACTCTATCCTACGAGCAGTACTTC.

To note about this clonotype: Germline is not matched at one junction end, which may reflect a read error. DNA for the CDR3: TGTACCAGCAGTTTCGGTAGTGGGGATTACAATGAGCAGTTCTTC. Amino acids: CTSSFGSGDYNEQFF. J is TRBJ2-1 and V is TRBV6-6; D is unclear. This CDR3 comprises 15 residues. The germline V gene has CDR1 MNHNY and CDR2 SVGAGI (reference sequence).

For the CDR3, the DNA is TGCAGCGTTATCGGGCCAGGGGGCGTCGTCACTGAAGCTTTCTTT. This encodes CSVIGPGGVVTEAFF. V gene TRBV29-1 combines with J gene TRBJ1-1; 8 bases line up with TRBD1. Germline trimming cut 5 bases from V and 4 bases from J; bases unmatched to any gene: 12. CDR3 length: 15 amino acids. Germline CDR1 SQVTM, CDR2 ANQGSEA.

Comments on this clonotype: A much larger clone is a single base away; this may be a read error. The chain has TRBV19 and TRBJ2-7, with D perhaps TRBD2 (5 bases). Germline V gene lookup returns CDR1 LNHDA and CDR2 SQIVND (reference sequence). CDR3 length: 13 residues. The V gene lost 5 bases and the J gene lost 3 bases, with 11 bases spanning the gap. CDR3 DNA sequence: TGTGCCAGTAGTGTGACGCGGGTCTACGAGCAGTACTTC. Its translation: CASSVTRVYEQYF.

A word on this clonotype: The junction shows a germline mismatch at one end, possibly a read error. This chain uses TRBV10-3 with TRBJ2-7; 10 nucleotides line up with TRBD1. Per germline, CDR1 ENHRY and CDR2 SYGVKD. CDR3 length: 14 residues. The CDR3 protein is CAISAGQGVEEQYF. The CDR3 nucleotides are TGTGCCATCAGTGCCGGACAGGGGGTGGAGGAGCAATACTTC.

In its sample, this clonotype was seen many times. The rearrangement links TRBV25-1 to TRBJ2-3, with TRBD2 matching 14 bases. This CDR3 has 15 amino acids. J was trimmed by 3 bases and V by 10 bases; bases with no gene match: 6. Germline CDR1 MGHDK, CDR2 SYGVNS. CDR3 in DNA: TGTGCCATCTCCGGGACTAGCGGGAGAACAGATACGCAGTATTTT. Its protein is CAISGTSGRTDTQYF.

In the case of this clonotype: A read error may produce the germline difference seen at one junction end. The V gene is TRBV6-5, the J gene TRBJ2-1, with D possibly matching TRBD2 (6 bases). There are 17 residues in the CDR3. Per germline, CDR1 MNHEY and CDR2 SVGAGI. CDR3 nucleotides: TGTGCCAACAGTTACTCGCGGGGAGGCGGCTCCTACAGTGAGCAGTTCTTC. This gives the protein CANSYSRGGGSYSEQFF.

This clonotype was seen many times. CDR3 amino acids: CASAPGAYEQYF. CDR3 nucleotide sequence: TGTGCCTCCGCCCCGGGGGCCTACGAGCAGTACTTC. This chain connects TRBV28 to TRBJ2-7, with D possibly being TRBD2 (6 bases). The CDR3 is made up of 12 amino acids. Germline V gene sequence: CDR1 MDHEN, CDR2 SYDVKM. Trimming left V 11 bases short and J 2 bases short, with 13 bases between.

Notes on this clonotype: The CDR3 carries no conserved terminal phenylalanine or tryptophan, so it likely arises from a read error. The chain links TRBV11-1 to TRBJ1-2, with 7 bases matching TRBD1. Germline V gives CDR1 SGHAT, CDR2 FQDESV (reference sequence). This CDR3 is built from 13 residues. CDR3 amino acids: CASSSGQYCGYTL. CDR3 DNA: TGCGCCAGCAGCTCGGGACAGTATTGTGGCTACACCTTA.

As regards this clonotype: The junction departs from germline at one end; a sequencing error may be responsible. CDR3 coding DNA: TGCGGCGTTGGACTAGTCCCCCCATACAATGAGCAGTTCTTC. Amino acids: CGVGLVPPYNEQFF. The chain couples TRBV29-1 to TRBJ2-1; 7 positions agree with TRBD2. This CDR3 is built from 14 residues. Germline CDR1 reads SQVTM; CDR2 reads ANQGSEA.

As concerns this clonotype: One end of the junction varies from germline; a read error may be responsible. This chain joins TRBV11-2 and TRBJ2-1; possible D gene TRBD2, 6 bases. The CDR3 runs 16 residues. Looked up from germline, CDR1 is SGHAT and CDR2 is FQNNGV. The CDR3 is CASSLDIGLTVGEHFF. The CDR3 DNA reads TGTGCCAGCAGCTTGGATATCGGACTAACCGTGGGTGAGCATTTCTTC.

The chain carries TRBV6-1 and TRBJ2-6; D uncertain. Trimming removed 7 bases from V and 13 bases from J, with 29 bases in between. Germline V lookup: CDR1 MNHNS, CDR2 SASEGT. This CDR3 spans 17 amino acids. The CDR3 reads CASTFDWGSSGSRVLTF. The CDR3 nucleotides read TGTGCCAGCACTTTCGATTGGGGAAGCTCTGGGTCCAGGGTCCTGACTTTC.

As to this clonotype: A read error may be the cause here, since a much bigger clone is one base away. This chain's CDR3 is CVSSLDRGVYEQYF. The CDR3, as DNA: TGTGTCAGCAGTTTAGACAGGGGGGTCTACGAGCAGTACTTC. This chain connects TRBV28 to TRBJ2-7, with 9 bases that match TRBD1. Germline V gene lookup returns CDR1 MDHEN and CDR2 SYDVKM. The CDR3 is 14 residues long.

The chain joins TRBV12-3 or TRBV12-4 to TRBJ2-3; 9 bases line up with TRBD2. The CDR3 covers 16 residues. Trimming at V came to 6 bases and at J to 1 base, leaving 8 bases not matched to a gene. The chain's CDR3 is CASSSPRLAGTDTQYF. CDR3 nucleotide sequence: TGTGCCAGCAGCTCTCCCAGACTAGCGGGCACAGATACGCAGTATTTT.

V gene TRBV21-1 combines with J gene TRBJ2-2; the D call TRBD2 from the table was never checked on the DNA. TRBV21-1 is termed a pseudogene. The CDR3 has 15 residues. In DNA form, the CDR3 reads TGTGCCGGGCCACTCGGGAGTCCGAACATCGGGGAGCTGTTTTTT. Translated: CAGPLGSPNIGELFF.

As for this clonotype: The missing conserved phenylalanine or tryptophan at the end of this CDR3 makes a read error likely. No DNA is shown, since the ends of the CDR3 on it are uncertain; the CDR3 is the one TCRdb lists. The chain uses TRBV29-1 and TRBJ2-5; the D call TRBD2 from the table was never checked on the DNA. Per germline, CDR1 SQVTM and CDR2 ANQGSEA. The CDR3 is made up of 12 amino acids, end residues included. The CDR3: CSGRVGEETQCY.

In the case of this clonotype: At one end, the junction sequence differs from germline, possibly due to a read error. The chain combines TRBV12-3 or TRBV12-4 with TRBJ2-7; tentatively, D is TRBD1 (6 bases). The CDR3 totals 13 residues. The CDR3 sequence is CVSTRRGHYEQYF. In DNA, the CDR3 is TGTGTCAGCACCCGACGGGGACACTACGAGCAGTACTTC.

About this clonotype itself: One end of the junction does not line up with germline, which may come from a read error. The CDR3 loop reads CANSVGVQGTQYF. In DNA, the CDR3 is TGTGCCAACAGCGTAGGCGTACAAGGGACCCAGTACTTC. The gene calls are TRBV9 and TRBJ2-5; D call uncertain. The germline V gene has CDR1 SGDLS and CDR2 YYNGEE. The CDR3 is 13 residues long.

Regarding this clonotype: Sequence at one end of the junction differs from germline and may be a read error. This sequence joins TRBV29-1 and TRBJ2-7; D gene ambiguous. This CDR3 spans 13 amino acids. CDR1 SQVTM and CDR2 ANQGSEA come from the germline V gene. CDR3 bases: TGCATCGTTGAGGTCCCCGGAGTGGCAGAGCAGTACTTC. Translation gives CIVEVPGVAEQYF.

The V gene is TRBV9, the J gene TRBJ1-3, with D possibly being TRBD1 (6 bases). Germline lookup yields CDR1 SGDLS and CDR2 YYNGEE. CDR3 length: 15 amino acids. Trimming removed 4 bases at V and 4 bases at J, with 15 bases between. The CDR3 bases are TGTGCCAGCAGCTCACAGGGTACGGCAGGAAACACCATATATTTT. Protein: CASSSQGTAGNTIYF.